Sequencing of this T cell receptor (beta chain) was carried out in a study of a mutant IDH1 vaccine in newly diagnosed glioma. Background on the study: Patients had received radiotherapy, temozolomide, or both previously, most receiving both.

Germline V CDR1 and CDR2: MNHEY, SMNVEV (reference sequence). J gave up 3 bases and V 0 bases, and 3 bases lay outside the gene matches. The CDR3 is 15 amino acids. As regards this clone: Its cognate antigen is unknown.

The time point denotes: week 5, during vaccination. With topical imiquimod, each dose of the vaccine consisted of 300 ug of mutant IDH1 20-mer peptide. Astrocytomas that were new, WHO grade 3 or 4, IDH1-mutant and ATRX-lost were present in the donors. TCRdb's table, derived via immunoSEQ multiplex PCR, lists solely in-frame clones and lacks some. Among around 46,000 clones, 78% were seen once, and the ten largest hold 5.2%. The TCR sequence derives from a man aged 50-60 years with glioma. Sequencing was performed on PBMCs, taken from a glioma patient whose treatment included an IDH1 peptide vaccine. The chain couples TRBV27 to TRBJ2-7; 9 positions match TRBD2. CDR3 sequence reads: CASSLSAGGNYEQYF. In DNA, the CDR3 is TGTGCCAGCAGTTTATCAGCGGGGGGAAACTACGAGCAGTACTTC.